This TCR beta chain was captured by sequencing in a study of CD8 T cells in Susac syndrome. Study in general: Within the group of sequenced Susac syndrome patients, roughly 6 had active disease and eight were in remission. Overall study findings and caveats: Maximal CD8+ clonal expansion in Susac was observed within TEMRA cells and among active patients.

The CDR3 runs 15 residues. Trimming pared 2 bases from V and 0 bases from J, leaving 9 bases between. This clonotype has just one count. Its cognate antigen is unknown. Random hexamers were used to reverse transcribe the RNA input (about 0.5 to 1 ug). One entry per CDR3 protein results from TCRdb running MiXCR on the immunoSEQ multiplex PCR reads. The repertoire includes roughly 110,000 distinct CDR3 sequences, approximately 94% of them detected once, and roughly 0.38% sits in the top ten. The sequence was collected from a human donor with Susac syndrome. This sequence joins TRBV12-3 or TRBV12-4 and TRBJ2-3; no reliable D call. Material: CD8+ T cells from PBMCs. The CDR3 DNA sequence: TGTGCCAGCAGTTTATTAGGCGTTAGCACAGATACGCAGTATTTT. Translating it yields CASSLLGVSTDTQYF.